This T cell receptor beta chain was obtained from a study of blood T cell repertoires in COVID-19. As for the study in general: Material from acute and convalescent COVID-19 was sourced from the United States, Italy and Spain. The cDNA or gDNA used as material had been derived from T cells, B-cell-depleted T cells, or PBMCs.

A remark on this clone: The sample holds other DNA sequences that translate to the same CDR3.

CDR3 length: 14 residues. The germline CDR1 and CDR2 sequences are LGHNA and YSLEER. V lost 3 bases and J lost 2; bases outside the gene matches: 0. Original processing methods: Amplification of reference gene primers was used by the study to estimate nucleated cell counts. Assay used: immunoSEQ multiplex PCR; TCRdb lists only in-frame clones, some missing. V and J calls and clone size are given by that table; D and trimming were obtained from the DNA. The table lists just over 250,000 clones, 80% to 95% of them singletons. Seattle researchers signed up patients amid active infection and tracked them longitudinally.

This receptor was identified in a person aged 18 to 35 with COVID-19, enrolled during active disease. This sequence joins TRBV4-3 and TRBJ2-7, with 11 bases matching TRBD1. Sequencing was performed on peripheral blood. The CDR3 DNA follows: TGCGCCAGCAGCCAGGGACAGGGGGCCTACGAGCAGTACTTC. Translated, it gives CASSQGQGAYEQYF.